A selection of T cell receptor beta chains follows, all from one sample in a study of blood T cells in healthy people across ages. In TCRdb, the 5' RACE reads were re-called with MiXCR into one record per CDR3 protein. The table records roughly 1.9 million distinct CDR3 sequences, about two fifths of them present only once. Sequences were obtained from blood. All receptors derive from a human donor in good health. The CDR3 runs from the conserved cysteine through the conserved F or W. The D gene is left open where the match is weak. Clone sizes are given selectively: once, few, many, or a class where the clone is expanded.

clone size	V gene	D gene	J gene	CDR3 protein	CDR3 DNA
NA	TRBV20-1	NA	TRBJ2-7	CSASTRSYNEQYF	TGCAGTGCCTCGACTCGCTCCTACAATGAGCAGTACTTC
few	TRBV6-1	NA	TRBJ2-3	CASSELGSGTSTDTQYF	TGTGCCAGCTCCGAGCTAGGGTCGGGGACTAGCACAGATACGCAGTATTTT
NA	TRBV20-1	NA	TRBJ2-5	CSAREGGTQETQYF	TGCAGTGCTAGAGAGGGTGGCACCCAAGAGACCCAGTACTTC
NA	TRBV12-3/TRBV12-4	NA	TRBJ1-6	CASSLGVENSPLHF	TGTGCCAGCAGCCTCGGGGTGGAAAATTCACCCCTCCACTTT
few	TRBV5-1	NA	TRBJ2-3	CATRRGGTSTDTQYF	TGCGCTACTCGAAGGGGGGGGACTAGCACAGATACGCAGTATTTT
NA	TRBV7-2	TRBD1	TRBJ2-7	CASSFAPRGTGGEQYF	TGTGCCAGCAGCTTTGCTCCCCGAGGGACAGGGGGCGAGCAGTACTTC
NA	TRBV6-6	NA	TRBJ2-1	CASWGSNEQFF	TGTGCCAGCTGGGGTAGCAATGAGCAGTTCTTC
NA	TRBV20-1	TRBD1	TRBJ2-7	CGARGLLRDRGYEQYF	TGCGGTGCTAGAGGTTTACTCCGGGACAGGGGATACGAGCAGTACTTC
NA	TRBV7-7	NA	TRBJ2-3	CASSLGPQYTDTQYF	TGTGCTAGCAGCTTAGGCCCCCAGTACACAGATACGCAGTATTTT
many	TRBV5-5	NA	TRBJ1-1	CASSPALSVGAFF	TGTGCCAGCAGCCCAGCGCTTTCAGTAGGAGCTTTCTTT
NA	TRBV6-6	NA	TRBJ1-1	CASGWENTEAFF	TGTGCCAGCGGCTGGGAGAACACTGAAGCTTTCTTT
NA	TRBV13	NA	TRBJ2-1	CASSLGTDYEQFF	TGTGCCAGCAGCTTAGGGACAGACTACGAGCAGTTCTTC
once	TRBV7-2	NA	TRBJ1-3	CASSLTGPGNTIYF	TGTGCCAGCAGCTTAACAGGTCCTGGAAACACCATATATTTT
few	TRBV13	TRBD2	TRBJ2-4	CASSAWEGSGAPIQYF	TGTGCCAGCAGCGCCTGGGAGGGTAGCGGGGCCCCCATTCAGTACTTC
NA	TRBV12-3/TRBV12-4	NA	TRBJ1-1	CASRFQLGTEAFF	TGTGCCAGCAGATTCCAGCTGGGAACTGAAGCTTTCTTT
few	TRBV12-3/TRBV12-4	TRBD2	TRBJ2-5	CASSRAGGWETQYF	TGTGCCAGCAGTCGAGCGGGGGGCTGGGAGACCCAGTACTTC
NA	TRBV6-5	NA	TRBJ1-2	CASSRRMAVPYTF	TGTGCCAGCAGTCGTAGGATGGCAGTCCCCTACACCTTC
few	TRBV4-3	NA	TRBJ2-6	CASSPWEEFSGANVLTF	TGCGCCAGCAGCCCCTGGGAAGAGTTCTCTGGGGCCAACGTCCTGACTTTC
many	TRBV20-1	NA	TRBJ1-2	CSAPRDNYGYTF	TGCAGTGCCCCTCGAGATAACTATGGCTACACCTTC
NA	TRBV12-3/TRBV12-4	NA	TRBJ1-1	CASRKVNEAFF	TGTGCCAGCAGAAAGGTGAATGAAGCTTTCTTT
NA	TRBV9	NA	TRBJ1-6	CASSTKRGEPNSPLHF	TGTGCCAGCAGCACCAAGCGGGGGGAACCTAATTCACCCCTCCACTTT